Following are 24 T cell receptor beta chains from one sample sequenced in a study of blood T cell repertoires in COVID-19. Data came from immunoSEQ multiplex PCR; TCRdb stores just in-frame clones and leaves some out. The sample yields some 120,000 clones, approximately 90% seen once. Sequencing input: peripheral blood. The source of these receptors is a man in his fifties or sixties with acute or convalescent COVID-19.

The gene calls are TRBV28 and TRBJ1-5, with D maybe TRBD1 (6 bases). CDR3 length: 14 amino acids. The germline V and J ends were trimmed by 7 bases and 1 base, with 11 bases remaining between them. Germline V CDR1 and CDR2: MDHEN, SYDVKM. The CDR3 nucleotides read TGTGCCAGCATGAGGGGGGGGAGCAATCAGCCCCAGCATTTT. It encodes CASMRGGSNQPQHF.

The chain links TRBV5-1 to TRBJ2-7, with TRBD2 identical over 11 bases. Germline CDR1 SGHRS, CDR2 YFSETQ. V shed 3 bases, J shed 3 bases, and the junction held 5 bases outside the gene matches. The CDR3 has 15 residues. CDR3: CASSSGTSGFYEQYF. The CDR3 region has the DNA TGCGCCAGCAGCTCCGGGACTAGCGGTTTCTACGAGCAGTACTTC.

This chain links TRBV5-1 with TRBJ2-3; 7 bases fit TRBD1. CDR1 and CDR2 from the germline V gene are SGHRS and YFSETQ. The J segment lost 2 bases and the V segment lost 4 bases, leaving 10 bases of the junction unmatched. The CDR3 has 16 residues. CDR3 nucleotide sequence: TGCGCCAGCAGCCTGGGAATCGGACAGGCCACAGATACGCAGTATTTT. Protein sequence: CASSLGIGQATDTQYF.

The chain links TRBV27 to TRBJ2-2; 7 nucleotides match TRBD1. Germline CDR1 is MNHEY and CDR2 is SMNVEV (reference sequence). The CDR3 is 15 residues long. With V trimmed by 2 bases and J by 2 bases, 2 bases remained unmatched. CDR3 residues: CASSLGTVNTGELFF. The DNA for the CDR3 is TGTGCCAGCAGTTTAGGGACAGTTAACACCGGGGAGCTGTTTTTT.

This chain uses TRBV5-1 with TRBJ1-4; D remains ambiguous. This CDR3 region has 15 residues. The V gene's germline CDR1 is SGHRS and CDR2 YFSETQ. V was cut by 3 bases and J by 3 bases, with 12 bases left in between. CDR3 nucleotide sequence: TGCGCCAGCAGCTCGGAGGGCCTACCTAATGAAAAACTGTTTTTT. The encoded protein is CASSSEGLPNEKLFF.

The chain links TRBV6-5 to TRBJ2-1; TRBD1 might be the D (5 bases). CDR1 is MNHEY, CDR2 SVGAGI, per germline. CDR3 length: 13 amino acids. V was shortened by 0 bases and J by 7 bases, with 7 bases between the two germline ends. DNA of the CDR3: TGTGCCAGCAGTTACTCGAAGGGGAATGAGCAGTTCTTC. Protein product: CASSYSKGNEQFF.

This sequence joins TRBV6-2 or TRBV6-3 and TRBJ2-1; TRBD2 matches 8 bases. Germline V gene lookup returns CDR1 MNHEY and CDR2 SVGEGT. V gave up 5 bases and J gave up 10 bases; unmatched junction bases: 13. The CDR3 is 15 amino acids. CDR3 loop: CASSRGVAGRGEQFF. CDR3 DNA sequence: TGTGCCAGCAGTCGGGGGGTAGCGGGGCGGGGAGAGCAGTTCTTC.

As concerns this clone: In the same sample, other DNA sequences code for this CDR3. This chain connects TRBV3-1 (or the pseudogene TRBV3-2) to TRBJ2-7, with D uncertain. Germline V lookup: CDR1 LGHDT, CDR2 YNNKEL (reference sequence). The V end was cut by 3 bases, the J end by 2 bases, with 11 bases between. CDR3 length: 14 residues. CDR3 nucleotide sequence: TGTGCCAGCAGCCATCGAGACTCTGCCTACGAGCAGTACTTC. It specifies CASSHRDSAYEQYF.

This rearrangement joins TRBV3-1 (or the pseudogene TRBV3-2) to TRBJ1-2; D might be TRBD1 (5 bases). The CDR3 is 16 residues long. The germline V gene has CDR1 LGHDT and CDR2 YNNKEL (reference sequence). V lost 0 bases to trimming and J lost 3 bases, with 14 bases between them. The CDR3 DNA follows: TGTGCCAGCAGCCAAGATTGGGGGGGAGTGGACTATGGCTACACCTTC. Its protein product is CASSQDWGGVDYGYTF.

J is TRBJ1-2 and V is TRBV2; D not certain. Between the trimmed V and J ends, which lost 7 bases and 2 bases, there was a span of 8 bases. This CDR3 has 12 residues. Germline assignment: CDR1 SNHLY and CDR2 FYNNEI. CDR3: CASTQRNYGYTF. CDR3 nucleotide sequence: TGTGCCAGCACACAGAGAAACTATGGCTACACCTTC.

CDR3 sequence (DNA): TGTGCCAGCAGCCTGACAGGGGTGGATCAGCCCCAGCATTTT. Protein product: CASSLTGVDQPQHF. The V and J genes are TRBV11-2 and TRBJ1-5; 8 positions agree with TRBD1. Looked up from germline, CDR1 is SGHAT and CDR2 is FQNNGV. V shed 5 bases, J shed 5 bases, and the junction held 5 bases outside the gene matches. CDR3 size: 14 residues. Combining the CDR3 with reference TRBV11-2 and TRBJ1-5 gives the whole variable domain EAGVAQSPRYKIIEKRQSVAFWCNPISGHATLYWYQQILGQGPKLLIQFQNNGVVDDSQLPKDRFSAERLKGVDSTLKIQPAKLEDSAVYLCASSLTGVDQPQHFGDGTRLSIL.

This clone was counted only a few times. The chain employs TRBV12-5 and TRBJ1-6; the match to TRBD1 covers 8 bases. Trimming cost V 2 bases and J 0 bases; bases outside gene matches: 9. Germline CDR1 LGHNT, CDR2 FRNRAP. The CDR3 sequence is 19 residues long. The CDR3 reads CASGLTRTGQTSYNSPLHF. CDR3 DNA sequence: TGTGCTAGTGGTTTGACCCGGACAGGGCAAACCTCCTATAATTCACCCCTCCACTTT.

V usage is TRBV19 and J usage is TRBJ1-1; possibly TRBD1 for D (6 bases). CDR3 size: 13 residues. Looked up from germline, CDR1 is LNHDA and CDR2 is SQIVND (reference sequence). The V end was cut by 5 bases, the J end by 2 bases, with 9 bases between. DNA of the CDR3: TGTGCCAGTAGTCCAGGGGTTAACACTGAAGCTTTCTTT. Translation: CASSPGVNTEAFF.

V is TRBV18 and J is TRBJ2-1, with 12 nucleotides matching TRBD2. V shed 0 bases, J shed 8 bases, and the junction held 5 bases outside the gene matches. Germline lookup yields CDR1 KGHSH and CDR2 LQKENI. The CDR3 length is 16 residues. The CDR3 sequence: CASSPPALAGGHEQFF. Here the CDR3 DNA reads TGTGCCAGCTCACCACCGGCACTAGCGGGAGGTCATGAGCAGTTCTTC.

The V and J genes are TRBV6-5 and TRBJ1-1; D is possibly TRBD1 (5 bases). The length of the CDR3 is 15 residues. The germline gives CDR1 MNHEY, CDR2 SVGAGI. The V end lost 7 bases, the J end lost 4 bases, and 19 bases lay between the germline ends. This CDR3 is CASNLNPPGGTEAFF. As DNA, the CDR3 is TGTGCCAGCAACTTAAACCCCCCGGGGGGCACTGAAGCTTTCTTT.

This clone was recorded once. This chain connects TRBV11-2 to TRBJ2-5; D is unclear. The CDR3 consists of 13 residues. Germline assignment: CDR1 SGHAT and CDR2 FQNNGV. V lost 3 bases, J lost 5 bases, and 10 bases lay in between. This CDR3 is CASSFQQWETQYF. The CDR3 DNA sequence: TGTGCCAGCAGCTTTCAACAGTGGGAGACCCAGTACTTC.

This chain connects TRBV29-1 to TRBJ2-1; D may be TRBD2 (5 bases). The CDR3 has 12 residues. V was shortened by 5 bases and J by 4 bases, with 9 bases between the two germline ends. Per the germline V gene, CDR1 is SQVTM and CDR2 is ANQGSEA. CDR3 sequence reads: CSVPGIYNEQFF. CDR3 nucleotide sequence: TGCAGCGTTCCCGGGATTTACAATGAGCAGTTCTTC.

The chain has TRBV6-5 and TRBJ1-1; D not resolved. The CDR3 covers 14 residues. Germline lookup yields CDR1 MNHEY and CDR2 SVGAGI. V shed 0 bases and J shed 0 bases, with 5 bases lying between them. The CDR3 bases are TGTGCCAGCAGTTACTCGGGCCTGAACACTGAAGCTTTCTTT. It encodes CASSYSGLNTEAFF.

This clone was seen only a few times. The chain links TRBV5-6 to TRBJ1-5, with 7 bases aligning to TRBD1. Germline V gene lookup returns CDR1 SGHDT and CDR2 YYEEEE. The ends lost 3 bases at V and 0 bases at J; junction bases unmatched: 12. The CDR3 sequence is 18 residues long. The CDR3 loop reads CASSSYYRDSYSNQPQHF. The CDR3 DNA reads as TGTGCCAGCAGCTCATACTACCGGGACAGCTATAGCAATCAGCCCCAGCATTTT.

The chain has TRBV10-3 and TRBJ2-5; 13 bases agree with TRBD2. Trimming cost V 6 bases and J 5 bases; bases outside gene matches: 9. The CDR3 runs to 16 residues. Germline CDR1 is ENHRY and CDR2 is SYGVKD. As DNA, the CDR3 is TGTGCCATCAGCGCAACTAGCGGGAGGGCCGGGGAGACCCAGTACTTC. Its protein product is CAISATSGRAGETQYF.

This sequence joins TRBV15 and TRBJ2-3; possibly TRBD1 for D (6 bases). Germline loops: CDR1 LNHNV, CDR2 YYDKDF (reference sequence). Trimming removed 3 bases at V and 5 bases at J, with 21 bases between. CDR3 length: 17 residues. CDR3 coding DNA: TGTGCCACCAGCAGGGGCAGGGCGGACAGCTGGAAAGATACGCAGTATTTT. Its translation is CATSRGRADSWKDTQYF.

The chain is built from TRBV19 and TRBJ2-7; tentatively, D is TRBD1 (5 bases). CDR1 and CDR2 from the germline V gene are LNHDA and SQIVND (reference sequence). This CDR3 has 13 amino acids. Trimming cost V 5 bases and J 4 bases, with 12 bases left between them. Here the CDR3 reads CASSPGAGYEQYF. CDR3 DNA sequence: TGTGCCAGTAGTCCTGGGGCTGGGTACGAGCAGTACTTC.

This clone was observed once. V usage is TRBV9 and J usage is TRBJ2-1; the match to TRBD2 covers 9 bases. Unmatched junction bases numbered 7, after V lost 3 bases and J lost 15 bases. Germline assignment: CDR1 SGDLS and CDR2 YYNGEE. The CDR3 has 12 amino acids. CDR3 residues: CASSAAGGGVFF. CDR3 DNA: TGTGCCAGCAGCGCAGCGGGCGGGGGGGTGTTCTTC.

This rearrangement joins TRBV11-2 to TRBJ2-1, with TRBD1 as a possible D gene (6 bases). V was shortened by 5 bases and J by 6 bases, with 8 bases between the two germline ends. CDR3 length equals 12 residues. In germline, CDR1 is SGHAT, CDR2 FQNNGV. CDR3: CASSAQGNEQFF. The CDR3 nucleotides read TGTGCCAGCAGCGCACAGGGCAATGAGCAGTTCTTC.